A selection of T cell receptor beta chains follows, all from one sample in a study of T cells in Graves' hyperthyroidism and ophthalmopathy. TCRdb redid the calling of the multiplex PCR reads with MiXCR, one entry per CDR3 protein. The profile shows 350,000 to 400,000 distinct CDR3 sequences, roughly 14% of them singletons. The sequencing input was blood. Every receptor here comes from a woman between 55 and 75 years old with Graves' hyperthyroidism. CDR3s include the opening cysteine and the closing phenylalanine or tryptophan. D genes are given only for firm matches. Size is omitted from some rows. Given values are once, few, many or a class for expanded clones.

TRBJ2-5,many,TRBV7-8,.,CASSPLPGPVIQYF,TGTGCCAGCAGCCCGTTACCGGGGCCAGTTATCCAGTACTTC
TRBJ2-2,few,TRBV2,TRBD1,CASRGTGVVELFF,TGTGCCAGCAGAGGGACAGGCGTAGTGGAGCTGTTTTTT
TRBJ2-5,many,TRBV27,.,CASTRMGEETQYF,TGTGCCAGCACGAGAATGGGGGAGGAGACCCAGTACTTC
TRBJ1-1,.,TRBV6-1,.,CASSPTQDTEAFF,TGTGCCAGCAGTCCGACACAGGACACTGAAGCTTTCTTT
TRBJ2-3,.,TRBV9,TRBD2,CASGVSGTSADTQYF,TGTGCCAGCGGCGTCTCCGGGACTAGCGCAGATACGCAGTATTTT
TRBJ2-2,.,TRBV24-1,TRBD1,CATHSTGTGSFLNTGELFF,TGTGCCACACACTCTACCGGGACAGGTTCCTTTTTAAACACCGGGGAGCTGTTTTTT
TRBJ2-7,many,TRBV7-2,TRBD1,CASSHGGTDYEQYF,TGTGCCAGCAGCCATGGTGGGACAGACTACGAGCAGTACTTC
TRBJ2-2,many,TRBV5-6,.,CASSFTATGELFF,TGTGCCAGCAGCTTCACGGCCACCGGGGAGCTGTTTTTT
TRBJ2-5,.,TRBV9,TRBD2,CASSGSGRGRETQYF,TGTGCCAGCAGCGGTAGCGGGAGAGGGCGAGAGACCCAGTACTTC
TRBJ2-1,many,TRBV28,TRBD2,CASSPRLAGGANEQFF,TGTGCCAGCAGTCCCAGACTAGCGGGAGGTGCCAATGAGCAGTTCTTC
TRBJ2-7,many,TRBV3-1,TRBD2,CASSQDVGTSVWEQYF,TGTGCCAGCAGCCAAGATGTTGGGACTAGCGTATGGGAGCAGTACTTC
TRBJ1-5,few,TRBV19,.,CASRDSPISNQPQHF,TGTGCCAGTAGGGACAGTCCTATTAGCAATCAGCCCCAGCATTTT
TRBJ2-1,many,TRBV11-3,TRBD1,CASSLVGTVNEQFF,TGTGCCAGCAGCCTCGTCGGGACAGTCAATGAGCAGTTCTTC
TRBJ1-2,few,TRBV4-2,.,CASSQDLGGRIYGYTF,TGTGCCAGCAGCCAAGATCTTGGGGGGCGGATCTATGGCTACACCTTC
TRBJ2-7,many,TRBV12-3/TRBV12-4,TRBD1,CASTRTGWEQYF,TGTGCCAGCACCCGGACAGGGTGGGAGCAGTACTTC
TRBJ1-2,few,TRBV19,.,CASSSSGYRTF,TGTGCCAGTAGTTCCTCGGGGTACCGGACCTTC
TRBJ2-1,many,TRBV20-1,.,CSAPQSGNEQFF,TGCAGTGCTCCACAAAGCGGCAATGAGCAGTTCTTC
TRBJ2-7,.,TRBV6-1,.,CASKLGMAYEQYF,TGTGCCAGCAAGTTGGGGATGGCCTACGAGCAGTACTTC
TRBJ1-5,many,TRBV12-3/TRBV12-4,TRBD1,CASSSGTGALPQHF,TGTGCCAGCAGTTCCGGGACAGGTGCCTTGCCCCAGCATTTT
TRBJ1-1,.,TRBV4-1,.,CASSQRHQNTEAFF,TGCGCCAGCAGCCAAAGACACCAGAACACTGAAGCTTTCTTT
TRBJ2-1,many,TRBV2,TRBD1,CASISQGAFSNEQFF,TGTGCCAGCATCAGCCAGGGGGCCTTTTCCAATGAGCAGTTCTTC
TRBJ2-5,many,TRBV7-9,.,CASSIRGRETQYF,TGTGCCAGCAGCATCAGGGGCAGGGAGACCCAGTACTTC
TRBJ2-7,few,TRBV11-3,TRBD1,CASSPRDRPERYF,TGTGCCAGCAGCCCCAGGGACAGACCCGAGCGGTACTTC
TRBJ2-7,many,TRBV11-2,.,CASSPPASSYEQYF,TGTGCCAGCAGCCCGCCCGCGAGCTCCTACGAGCAGTACTTC
TRBJ2-7,.,TRBV27,TRBD2,CASSLWGSGRGEQYF,TGTGCCAGCAGTTTATGGGGTAGCGGGAGAGGCGAGCAGTACTTC
TRBJ1-2,many,TRBV18,.,CASSPSREAYGYTF,TGTGCCAGCTCACCGAGCAGGGAGGCCTATGGCTACACCTTC
TRBJ2-2,many,TRBV12-3/TRBV12-4,.,CASSLRVLGLGTGELFF,TGTGCCAGCAGTTTAAGGGTCCTAGGATTGGGAACCGGGGAGCTGTTTTTT
TRBJ1-2,.,TRBV18,TRBD1,CASSQGTGGGLYGYTF,TGTGCCAGCTCCCAAGGGACAGGGGGCGGCTTGTATGGCTACACCTTC
TRBJ1-2,.,TRBV9,.,CASSYGVGGINYGYTF,TGTGCCAGCAGCTACGGGGTGGGGGGTATAAACTATGGCTACACCTTC
TRBJ2-1,many,TRBV11-2,.,CASSLVQSHEQFF,TGTGCCAGCAGCTTAGTACAGTCCCATGAGCAGTTCTTC
TRBJ2-7,many,TRBV7-9,TRBD1,CASSFDRANDEQYF,TGTGCCAGCAGCTTTGACAGGGCTAACGACGAGCAGTACTTC
TRBJ2-7,many,TRBV6-1,.,CASSSLSVQAYEQYF,TGTGCCAGCAGTTCCCTATCGGTGCAGGCCTACGAGCAGTACTTC
TRBJ2-1,.,TRBV12-5,TRBD2,CASGLRTSGRNNEQFF,TGTGCTAGTGGCCTCAGGACTAGCGGGAGGAACAATGAGCAGTTCTTC
TRBJ2-7,many,TRBV28,.,CASSEQVGEQYF,TGTGCCAGCAGTGAGCAGGTTGGCGAGCAGTACTTC
TRBJ2-1,many,TRBV10-3,TRBD2,CAISQTSGVRDEQFF,TGTGCCATCAGCCAGACTAGCGGGGTAAGAGATGAGCAGTTCTTC
TRBJ2-7,many,TRBV5-5,.,CASSHGGISYEQYF,TGTGCCAGCAGCCACGGCGGGATCTCCTACGAGCAGTACTTC
TRBJ2-3,many,TRBV5-1,TRBD1,CASRSGTGGTDTQYF,TGCGCCAGCAGGTCCGGGACAGGGGGAACAGATACGCAGTATTTT
TRBJ2-7,many,TRBV7-6,TRBD2,CASSSQSGSGYEQYF,TGTGCCAGCAGCTCTCAAAGCGGGAGTGGGTACGAGCAGTACTTC
TRBJ2-2,many,TRBV29-1,TRBD1,CSVLFGGQGVGTGELFF,TGCAGCGTTCTCTTTGGGGGACAGGGAGTGGGCACCGGGGAGCTGTTTTTT
TRBJ2-3,many,TRBV6-2/TRBV6-3,.,CASSYNHGGFTDTQYF,TGTGCCAGCAGTTATAATCACGGGGGATTCACAGATACGCAGTATTTT
TRBJ2-3,many,TRBV11-3,.,CASSANRVNTQYF,TGTGCCAGCAGCGCCAACCGGGTGAATACGCAGTATTTT
TRBJ2-2,once,TRBV4-1,.,CASHQVNTGELFF,TGCGCCAGCCATCAGGTGAACACCGGGGAGCTGTTTTTT
TRBJ2-5,many,TRBV2,.,CASSARWGEETQYF,TGTGCCAGCAGTGCCCGATGGGGGGAAGAGACCCAGTACTTC
TRBJ1-1,many,TRBV5-1,TRBD1,CASSPDRVEAFF,TGCGCCAGCAGCCCCGACAGGGTCGAAGCTTTCTTT
TRBJ1-5,.,TRBV12-3/TRBV12-4,TRBD1,CASSGTGDVQPQHF,TGTGCCAGCAGCGGGACAGGGGATGTTCAGCCCCAGCATTTT
TRBJ2-2,few,TRBV10-3,TRBD2,CAISGRRLAGVSNTGELFF,TGTGCCATCAGTGGGAGACGACTAGCGGGAGTTTCGAACACCGGGGAGCTGTTTTTT
TRBJ2-1,many,TRBV2,.,CASSASRTTGNEQFF,TGTGCCAGCAGTGCCTCGCGGACCACGGGCAATGAGCAGTTCTTC
TRBJ2-7,many,TRBV6-6,TRBD2,CASSYSGLARREQYF,TGTGCCAGCAGTTACTCGGGACTAGCTCGCCGCGAGCAGTACTTC
TRBJ2-1,.,TRBV5-1,TRBD2,CASSQGPAGGKNEQFF,TGCGCCAGCAGCCAAGGCCCAGCGGGAGGGAAGAATGAGCAGTTCTTC
TRBJ2-4,many,TRBV27,.,CASSLGTKNIQYF,TGTGCCAGCAGTTTGGGCACCAAAAACATTCAGTACTTC
TRBJ2-3,once,TRBV12-3/TRBV12-4,TRBD1,CASREPGQPTDTQYF,TGTGCCAGCAGGGAGCCGGGACAGCCCACAGATACGCAGTATTTT
TRBJ2-7,.,TRBV20-1,TRBD2,CSARDLRWDYSYEQYF,TGCAGTGCTAGAGATCTACGTTGGGACTATTCCTACGAGCAGTACTTC
TRBJ2-1,few,TRBV29-1,TRBD1,CSVAATGYNEQFF,TGCAGCGTTGCGGCGACAGGGTACAATGAGCAGTTCTTC
TRBJ2-2,.,TRBV27,.,CASSLVGGGAGYTGELFF,TGTGCCAGCAGTTTAGTGGGTGGGGGCGCGGGATACACCGGGGAGCTGTTTTTT
TRBJ2-5,many,TRBV7-2,TRBD2,CASKASGSVETQYF,TGTGCCAGTAAGGCTAGCGGGAGTGTCGAGACCCAGTACTTC
TRBJ2-3,many,TRBV27,.,CASSPTRGVDTQYF,TGTGCCAGCAGTCCAACCCGAGGAGTAGATACGCAGTATTTT
TRBJ2-1,many,TRBV18,.,CASSPPNRNEQFF,TGTGCCAGCTCACCACCGAACAGGAATGAGCAGTTCTTC
TRBJ2-1,many,TRBV6-2/TRBV6-3,.,CASSSPAGGYNEQFF,TGTGCCAGCAGTTCTCCAGCGGGTGGCTACAATGAGCAGTTCTTC
TRBJ2-3,few,TRBV20-1,.,CSVGEGGTDTQYF,TGCAGTGTCGGGGAGGGGGGCACAGATACGCAGTATTTT
TRBJ1-5,many,TRBV6-1,.,CASSEAGGSNQPQHF,TGTGCCAGCAGTGAAGCGGGGGGAAGCAATCAGCCCCAGCATTTT